What follows is one T cell receptor (beta chain) and its context. Its antigen is not identified. Trimming took 5 bases from V and 4 from J; bases not matched to a gene: 8. CDR3 length equals 15 residues. Germline V gene data show CDR1 as MDHEN and CDR2 as SYDVKM. The sample comes from a study of cytomegalovirus exposure and HLA in healthy donors. Findings and limits, study-wide: Altogether, 170 or so TCR beta chains were recorded as cytomegalovirus-associated. Later analysis demonstrated an association between a missense DCLRE1C variant and TCR beta V- and J-gene trimming. There were some public TCRs occurring in many donors, but most TCR sequences were rare. Several top significant clusters appeared, in a later analysis, to be linked to common viral pathogens.

PCR used 60 Vbeta primers and 13 Jbeta primers. Sequenced by immunoSEQ multiplex PCR; TCRdb stores in-frame clones only, minus some. The data contain some 160,000 clones, roughly 80% of them singletons. What was sequenced was PBMCs. This TCR came from a male donor in good health and CMV-seropositive. The V gene is TRBV28, the J gene TRBJ2-5; 9 nucleotides agree with TRBD1. CDR3: CASSPTGGASETQYF. The CDR3 DNA reads TGTGCCAGCAGTCCAACAGGGGGCGCGTCAGAGACCCAGTACTTC.